The 15 T cell receptor beta chains below were found in one sample sequenced in a study of control samples from healthy donors and cancer patients. Here immunoSEQ multiplex PCR was the method, and the copy in TCRdb shows in-frame clones only, minus some. The sample lists some 250,000 clones; roughly four fifths were seen once. Sequencing was done on a sample of PBMCs. These receptors all stem from a woman aged 55-69 years with lung cancer.

The J gene is TRBJ2-1, the V gene TRBV4-2; D is perhaps TRBD2 (5 bases). The CDR3 covers 16 residues. Trimming took 4 bases from V and 3 from J, leaving 16 bases between them. Germline lookup yields CDR1 LGHNA and CDR2 YNFKEQ. The CDR3 region is CASSPFTSRDYNEQFF. CDR3 bases: TGTGCCAGCAGCCCTTTTACCTCTCGGGACTACAATGAGCAGTTCTTC.

The CDR3 region is CASSPGPLNTEAFF. The CDR3 bases are TGTGCCAGCAGCCCGGGTCCGTTGAACACTGAAGCTTTCTTT. The chain links TRBV5-6 to TRBJ1-1; D is unclear. Trimming stripped 4 bases from V and 0 bases from J, with 10 bases between. Germline-derived CDR1 and CDR2 are SGHDT and YYEEEE. The CDR3 covers 14 residues.

The rearrangement joins TRBV5-1 to TRBJ1-2; 9 bases are a match to TRBD1. The CDR3 runs 13 residues. V dropped 4 bases and J dropped 8; count of bases not matched to a gene: 6. Germline assignment: CDR1 SGHRS and CDR2 YFSETQ. The CDR3 coding sequence is TGCGCCAGCAGCGTAGGGACAGGGAAAGGCTACACCTTC. Its translation is CASSVGTGKGYTF.

The rearrangement uses TRBV3-1 (or the pseudogene TRBV3-2) and TRBJ2-3; D not certain. The CDR3 consists of 12 residues. The germline V and J ends were trimmed by 1 base and 5 bases, with 4 bases remaining between them. CDR1 and CDR2 (germline): LGHDT, YNNKEL (reference sequence). The CDR3: CASSQAEDTQYF. The CDR3 DNA is TGTGCCAGCAGCCAAGCGGAAGATACGCAGTATTTT.

J is TRBJ1-4 and V is TRBV15; the D is unclear. There are 15 residues in the CDR3. V was pared by 6 bases and J by 3 bases, with 14 bases between. CDR1 and CDR2 (germline): LNHNV, YYDKDF (reference sequence). CDR3 coding DNA: TGTGCCACCAGACCCTCAATTGCAGCTAATGAAAAACTGTTTTTT. Translation gives CATRPSIAANEKLFF. The variable domain in full, completed from reference TRBV15 and TRBJ1-4, reads DAMVIQNPRYQVTQFGKPVTLSCSQTLNHNVMYWYQQKSSQAPKLLFHYYDKDFNNEADTPDNFQSRRPNTSFCFLDIRSPGLGDTAMYLCATRPSIAANEKLFFGSGTQLSVL.

This chain connects TRBV5-1 to TRBJ2-1, with TRBD2 identical over 7 bases. Looked up from germline, CDR1 is SGHRS and CDR2 is YFSETQ. This CDR3 has 15 residues. Germline trimming cut 6 bases from V and 2 bases from J; bases unmatched to any gene: 8. CDR3 DNA: TGCGCCAGCACCGGGAGGACCAAACCCTACAATGAGCAGTTCTTC. This translates into CASTGRTKPYNEQFF.

The chain links TRBV5-4 to TRBJ1-4; 9 bases are shared with TRBD1. The CDR3 extends over 16 amino acids. The germline CDR1 and CDR2 sequences are SGHNT and YYREEE (reference sequence). V dropped 4 bases and J dropped 7; count of bases not matched to a gene: 11. The CDR3 is CASSRDRAESFEKLFF. The CDR3 DNA follows: TGTGCCAGCAGCCGGGACAGGGCAGAATCATTTGAAAAACTGTTTTTT. Full variable domain (missing parts from reference TRBV5-4 and TRBJ1-4): ETGVTQSPTHLIKTRGQQVTLRCSSQSGHNTVSWYQQALGQGPQFIFQYYREEENGRGNFPPRFSGLQFPNYSSELNVNALELDDSALYLCASSRDRAESFEKLFFGSGTQLSVL.

The chain has TRBV2 and TRBJ2-5, with D hard to call. With 8 bases removed from V and 2 bases from J, the gap between germline ends came to 12 bases. The CDR3 is 13 amino acids. Germline V lookup: CDR1 SNHLY, CDR2 FYNNEI. CDR3 amino acids: CASGVWRQETQYF. The CDR3, as DNA: TGTGCCAGCGGGGTTTGGCGGCAAGAGACCCAGTACTTC.

The chain joins TRBV5-1 to TRBJ1-2; D call uncertain. CDR3 size: 14 residues. CDR1 is SGHRS, CDR2 YFSETQ, per germline. Trimming removed 0 bases from V and 7 bases from J, with 13 bases in between. DNA for the CDR3: TGCGCCAGCAGCTTGGGTGGCGGCTCTCTTGGCTACACCTTC. Translating gives CASSLGGGSLGYTF.

This clone was seen a few times. The sample has other DNA sequences that encode this CDR3 too. The gene calls are TRBV3-1 (or the pseudogene TRBV3-2) and TRBJ1-5, with D hard to call. V lost 1 base and J lost 2, with 6 bases in between. CDR1 LGHDT and CDR2 YNNKEL come from the germline V gene (reference sequence). The CDR3 has 14 amino acids. CDR3 loop: CASSQGWGNQPQHF. CDR3 coding DNA: TGTGCCAGCAGCCAAGGGTGGGGCAATCAGCCCCAGCATTTT.

A few counts support this clone. The chain has TRBV6-5 and TRBJ1-1; tentatively, D is TRBD1 (6 bases). Germline CDR1 is MNHEY and CDR2 is SVGAGI. The V end lost 6 bases, the J end lost 4 bases, and 12 bases lay between the germline ends. The CDR3 has 13 amino acids. The CDR3 nucleotides read TGTGCCAGCAGCTTAGGACAGACCACTGAAGCTTTCTTT. This translates into CASSLGQTTEAFF.

This clone was seen only a few times. The chain joins TRBV5-5 to TRBJ1-2, with a possible D match to TRBD1 (6 bases). The CDR3 sequence is 15 residues long. Germline V gene lookup returns CDR1 SGHKS and CDR2 YYEKEE (reference sequence). The V and J ends lost 4 bases and 1 base respectively, with 14 bases between them. DNA for the CDR3: TGTGCCAGCAGCAGAACCCAGGGGTTTAACTATGGCTACACCTTC. It specifies CASSRTQGFNYGYTF.

This chain joins TRBV11-2 and TRBJ2-1, with TRBD2 as a possible D gene (6 bases). The germline V gene encodes CDR1 SGHAT and CDR2 FQNNGV. Trimming cost V 3 bases and J 7 bases, with 13 bases left between them. The CDR3 has 14 amino acids. The CDR3 here is CASSFPGTSNEQFF. Written as DNA, the CDR3 is TGTGCCAGCAGCTTCCCCGGGACTTCAAATGAGCAGTTCTTC.

The chain is built from TRBV18 and TRBJ1-3; D perhaps matches TRBD1 (5 bases). CDR1 and CDR2 (germline): KGHSH, LQKENI. The ends were cut back, 6 bases at V and 1 base at J, with 13 bases in the middle. This CDR3 has 15 amino acids. CDR3 DNA sequence: TGTGCCAGCTCGGCGCAAGGGGAGTCTGGAAACACCATATATTTT. Translating it yields CASSAQGESGNTIYF.

Concerning this clone: Within the sample, other DNA sequences also encode this same CDR3. V gene TRBV20-1 combines with J gene TRBJ1-2, with D unclear. This CDR3 is built from 11 residues. The V gene lost 5 bases and the J gene lost 4 bases, with 8 bases spanning the gap. The germline V gene has CDR1 DFQATT and CDR2 SNEGSKA (reference sequence). CDR3 DNA sequence: TGCAGTGCTTCCGACGGCTATGGCTACACCTTC. Translated: CSASDGYGYTF.